This T cell receptor beta chain emerged from a study of molecular identifiers for immune sequencing clone quantification. Previously reported methods and listed TCR primers produced the bulk TCR libraries. TCRdb fed the PCR reads into MiXCR, producing one record per CDR3 protein. The sample has about 640,000 distinct CDR3 sequences, approximately 20% seen once. There are 13 residues in the CDR3. Germline values: CDR1 GTSNPN, CDR2 SVGIG (reference sequence). Concerning this clonotype itself: A read error may account for a junction end that differs from germline.

This TCR came from a human donor in good health. Some libraries in this study had Jurkat cell RNA spiked in. Sequencing was done on a sample of naive CD8+ T cells from blood, with Jurkat cell RNA spiked in. Indicated subset: FACS-sorted CD8+CD4-CCR7+CD45RA+ naive T cells. The chain employs TRBV30 and TRBJ2-3; D might be TRBD1 (6 bases). CDR3 in amino acids: CAWNTFRGDAQYF. CDR3 coding DNA: TGTGCCTGGAACACATTCAGGGGAGATGCGCAGTATTTT.